This T cell receptor (beta chain) was obtained from a study of blood T cells in healthy people across ages. Study-wide results and limits: Naive and antigen-experienced cells were not separated, limiting conclusive comparison. Researchers judged that diversity estimates from one million T cells fell short of true values.

Germline CDR1 reads SGHTA; CDR2 reads FQGTGA. Trimming cost V 5 bases and J 9 bases, with 17 bases left between them. CDR3 size: 14 residues. To note about this clonotype: Its antigen is as yet unknown.

Peripheral blood samples of 9 to 10 milliliters were drawn from each donor. Primers used in a second PCR of roughly 7 to 12 cycles were a sample-barcoded 5' primer and a J-beta primer mix. Every cDNA was tagged by a template-switch adaptor with 12 random nucleotides. TCRdb reprocessed the 5' RACE reads with MiXCR, giving one entry per CDR3 protein. Altogether hundreds of thousands of distinct CDR3 sequences are present, about 56% being singletons, with the ten largest covering around 24%. The TCR comes from a man aged 40-49 years in good health. The chain joins TRBV7-3 to TRBJ2-1; TRBD2 might be the D (7 bases). The source material was blood. CDR3 DNA: TGTGCCAGCAGCACAGGGAGGGGAGACGGTGAGCAGTTCTTC. The encoded protein is CASSTGRGDGEQFF.